This T cell receptor (beta chain) comes out of a study of cytomegalovirus exposure and HLA in healthy donors. Study-wide results and caveats: Listed as cytomegalovirus-associated were 164 TCR beta chains.

This PCR relied on a set of 60 Vbeta primers and 13 Jbeta primers. How the authors handled the data: A follow-up analysis tallied about 80 million unique TCR beta chains, some 9.9 million shared. TCRdb's copy holds only in-frame clones and misses some; the assay was immunoSEQ multiplex PCR. V and J calls and clone size follow that table, whereas D and trimming were derived from the DNA. The sample shows fewer than 20,000 clones, less than 85% of them seen only once. About this clone: Antigen specificity is unknown.

Germline loops: CDR1 KGHSY, CDR2 FQNENV. This CDR3 has 15 residues. Losses at the gene ends were 4 bases for V and 6 bases for J; bases not matched to a gene: 8. This clonotype originated in a human donor in good health. The rearrangement uses TRBV16 and TRBJ1-5; 8 nucleotides line up with TRBD1. Sequencing used PBMCs. CDR3: CASSPPVQGVQPQHF. The CDR3 region has the DNA TGTGCCAGCAGCCCGCCGGTACAGGGGGTTCAGCCCCAGCATTTT.